This note documents a single T cell receptor beta chain sequence. The V segment lost 1 base and the J segment 8 bases; nucleotides outside the gene matches: 9. From germline, CDR1 is MGHDK and CDR2 SYGVNS. This CDR3 is 16 amino acids long. This record belongs to a study of CD8 T cells in Susac syndrome. Random hexamers were used to reverse transcribe an amount of roughly 0.45 to 1 ug RNA. Each CDR3 protein is one row after TCRdb ran MiXCR on the immunoSEQ multiplex PCR reads. This sample yields around 180,000 distinct CDR3 sequences, of which 85% to 95% are seen a single time; around 0.16% belongs to the top ten. Sequencing of TCR beta was undertaken in CD8+ and CD4+ T cells derived from blood. Both CD4+ and CD8+ T cells were negatively isolated, and TEMRA cells underwent FACS enrichment.

The sequence was collected from a human donor with multiple sclerosis. Sequencing was performed on CD8+ T cells from PBMCs. The V gene is TRBV25-1, the J gene TRBJ2-1; 9 bases are shared with TRBD2. The CDR3 region has the DNA TGTGCCAGCAGTGAATTAGAAGGACTAGCGACCCATGAGCAGTTCTTC. Residues: CASSELEGLATHEQFF.